This T cell receptor (beta chain) was captured in a study of CD8+CD57+ T cells in acquired aplastic anemia. Overall study results and limits: Patients and controls shared some 30 CD8+ CDR3 sequences.

Genomic DNA was employed as the template in profiling TCR beta VDJ and CDR3. TCRdb re-derived calls from the reads in MiXCR, one entry per CDR3 protein. The sample records about 180,000 distinct CDR3 sequences, 48% being singletons. The table lists this clonotype with many counts. Antigen specificity is unknown. Patients included in sequencing had previously demonstrated CD8+CD57+ cell expansion by flow cytometry. All patients had severe acquired aplastic anemia. The CDR3 contains 14 residues. Trimming removed 5 bases at V and 4 bases at J, with 14 bases between. CDR1 and CDR2 (germline): MDHEN, SYDVKM.

The TCR sequence derives from a human donor with aplastic anemia. The sequenced material came from sorted CD4+, CD8+, or CD8+CD57+ T cells (not recorded which) from PBMCs. The genes are TRBV28 and TRBJ1-2, with a possible D match to TRBD1 (6 bases). The CDR3 loop is CASSTTGDFYGYTF. In nucleotides, the CDR3 is TGTGCCAGCAGTACGACAGGCGACTTCTATGGCTACACCTTC.